This TCR beta chain was found in a study of CD8 T cells in ankylosing spondylitis. From the 5' RACE reads, TCRdb called clonotypes with MiXCR, one entry per CDR3 protein. The table lists about 320,000 distinct CDR3 sequences, roughly 10% of them singletons, with roughly 9% in the top ten. This clonotype was seen repeatedly, ten times or more. CDR3 length: 17 residues. Germline assignment: CDR1 KGHDR and CDR2 SFDVKD. V lost 3 bases, J lost 2 bases, and 10 bases stayed unmatched. The source of this sequence is a female donor with ankylosing spondylitis or in good health (not recorded which). Sequenced material: blood, either unsorted or a sorted T cell fraction (not recorded which). The genes are TRBV24-1 and TRBJ2-3, with 7 bases aligning to TRBD1. In nucleotides, the CDR3 is TGTGCCACCAGTGATCTATCGGGACAGCCAAACACAGATACGCAGTATTTT. This codes for CATSDLSGQPNTDTQYF.